Shown below are 27 T cell receptor beta chains from a single sample sequenced in a study of T cell clonality in common variable immunodeficiency. The antigens these receptors bind are not known. The method was immunoSEQ multiplex PCR; TCRdb's version includes in-frame clones alone and lacks a portion of them. Altogether about 34,000 clones were found in the sample, and no singletons occur. The study, taken as a whole, reports: Common variable immunodeficiency TCR beta sequences reportedly had fewer deletions and N-nucleotide insertions.

Sequencing was performed on peripheral blood mononuclear cells. These receptors came from a human donor with common variable immunodeficiency.

Only a few counts were recorded for this clone. The CDR3 end falls 3 residues outside the read, so it is completed with the germline J gene. This chain joins TRBV30 and TRBJ1-2; D uncertain. The V and J ends lost 0 bases and 5 bases respectively, with 13 bases between them. The CDR3 is 14 residues long. Germline-derived CDR1 and CDR2 are GTSNPN and SVGIG (reference sequence). CDR3 bases read: TGTGCCTGGAGTGTAGGTTTCGGGGATTATGGC. Protein sequence: CAWSVGFGDYG. The full CDR3 is CAWSVGFGDYGYTF. Variable domain in full (rest from reference TRBV30 and TRBJ1-2): SQTIHQWPATLVQPVGSPLSLECTVEGTSNPNLYWYRQAAGRGLQLLFYSVGIGQISSEVPQNLSASRPQDRQFILSSKKLLLSDSGFYLCAWSVGFGDYGYTFGSGTRLTVV.

This clone was recorded many times. The CDR3 goes on 3 residues after the read ends, and that part is filled in from the germline J gene. J is TRBJ2-2 and V is TRBV23-1, with a weak D call TRBD2 (5 bases). TRBV23-1 is annotated as an ORF whose role is uncertain. V was shortened by 5 bases and J by 1 base, with 14 bases between the two germline ends. The CDR3 sequence is 16 residues long. Incomplete CDR3 DNA: TGCGCCAGCAGTTTTACCTGCGGGCAGAACACCGGGGAG. It is translated as CASSFTCGQNTGE. The whole CDR3 region reads CASSFTCGQNTGELFF.

The CDR3 DNA, read in part, is TGTGCCAGCAGTGAAGGGACAGGAGATCAGCCC. It specifies CASSEGTGDQP. The complete CDR3 sequence is CASSEGTGDQPQHF. The gene calls are TRBV2 and TRBJ1-5; TRBD1 aligns across 7 bases. The CDR3 goes on 3 residues after the read ends, and that part is filled in from the germline J gene. The CDR3 sequence is 14 residues long. J was trimmed by 5 bases and V by 1 base; bases with no gene match: 2. Germline CDR1 reads SNHLY; CDR2 reads FYNNEI. The full variable domain, its missing parts supplied by reference TRBV2 and TRBJ1-5, is EPEVTQTPSHQVTQMGQEVILRCVPISNHLYFYWYRQILGQKVEFLVSFYNNEISEKSEIFDDQFSVERPDGSNFTLKIRSTKLEDSAMYFCASSEGTGDQPQHFGDGTRLSIL.

At least ten counts were recorded for this clone. The sequence runs out 3 residues before the end of the CDR3; the remainder is reconstructed from the germline J gene. The rearrangement links TRBV7-3 to TRBJ1-1; possibly TRBD1 for D (5 bases). This CDR3 contains 13 residues. V was cut by 2 bases and J by 7 bases, with 11 bases left in between. In germline, CDR1 is SGHTA, CDR2 FQGTGA. CDR3 bases read: TGTGCCAGCAGCTTACAGGGTTCCAGTGAA. Its protein is CASSLQGSSE. The whole CDR3 is CASSLQGSSEAFF.

This clone was picked up a small number of times. The read is 3 residues too short to cover the CDR3 end, so that end is filled in from the germline J gene. The chain combines TRBV7-9 with TRBJ2-1, with 11 bases fitting TRBD2. This CDR3 region has 15 residues. Germline V CDR1 and CDR2: SEHNR, FQNEAQ (reference sequence). The junction had 3 bases not matched to a gene; V was cut back by 3 bases and J by 5 bases. CDR3: CASSFKTSGDNEQFF. Incomplete CDR3 DNA: TGTGCCAGCAGCTTCAAGACTAGCGGGGACAATGAG. The variable domain in full, completed from reference TRBV7-9 and TRBJ2-1, reads DTGVSQNPRHKITKRGQNVTFRCDPISEHNRLYWYRQTLGQGPEFLTYFQNEAQLEKSRLLSDRFSAERPKGSFSTLEIQRTEQGDSAMYLCASSFKTSGDNEQFFGPGTRLTVL.

This clone was detected ten times or more. The sequenced fragment ends 3 residues before the CDR3 boundary, so the rest is inferred from the germline J gene. The V and J genes are TRBV2 and TRBJ1-1; the D is unclear. Trimming stripped 6 bases from V and 3 bases from J, with 11 bases between. Germline assignment: CDR1 SNHLY and CDR2 FYNNEI. This CDR3 is 13 amino acids long. The covered CDR3 bases are TGTGCCAGCAGGCAAGATCGGTACACTGAA. Translation: CASRQDRYTE. The full-length CDR3 reads as CASRQDRYTEAFF.

Many counts were recorded for this clone. The DNA ends 3 residues before the CDR3 does, and the rest of the CDR3 is filled in from the germline J gene. The genes are TRBV20-1 and TRBJ2-5, with 14 positions matching TRBD2. V trimming: 7 bases; J trimming: 5 bases; junction bases outside the gene matches: 9. The CDR3 runs to 15 residues. CDR1 and CDR2 from the germline V gene are DFQATT and SNEGSKA (reference sequence). The CDR3 spells CSVPGLAGARETQYF. The covered CDR3 bases are TGCAGTGTCCCGGGACTAGCGGGAGCGCGGGAGACC.

This clone came up many times. The CDR3 is cut off 3 residues early in the read; its end comes from the germline J gene. This sequence joins TRBV18 and TRBJ1-6; perhaps TRBD1 as D (5 bases). The V gene lost 2 bases and the J gene lost 5 bases, with 19 bases spanning the gap. Germline V gene data show CDR1 as KGHSH and CDR2 as LQKENI. The CDR3 sequence is 18 residues long. The CDR3 spells CASSPRPRETANNSPLHF. Partial CDR3 DNA: TGTGCCAGCTCACCAAGACCAAGGGAGACAGCAAATAATTCACCC.

This clone was counted many times. The read ends 3 residues before the CDR3 terminus; that terminus is restored from the germline J gene. The genes are TRBV5-4 and TRBJ2-2; 7 nucleotides match TRBD1. Germline V gives CDR1 SGHNT, CDR2 YYREEE (reference sequence). The CDR3 consists of 14 residues. Incomplete CDR3 DNA: TGTGCCAGCAGCTTGTATCGAGGGGGCGCGAGG. Protein product: CASSLYRGGAR. The complete CDR3 reads CASSLYRGGARLFF.

CDR3 sequence reads: CAWSVPGLADLAKNIQYF. CDR3 DNA, as far as it was read: TGTGCCTGGAGTGTACCGGGACTAGCGGATCTAGCCAAAAACATT. The chain links TRBV30 to TRBJ2-4, with 11 bases aligning to TRBD2. The read ends 3 residues shy of where the CDR3 ends; the end is completed using the germline J gene. Germline loops: CDR1 GTSNPN, CDR2 SVGIG (reference sequence). The trim removed 0 bases at V and 0 bases at J, leaving 7 bases unmatched. The CDR3 totals 18 residues.

This clone was counted at least ten times. The observed sequence ends 3 residues before the CDR3 terminus, with the missing tail filled in from the germline J gene. This rearrangement joins TRBV18 to TRBJ2-7, with 7 bases identical to TRBD2. This CDR3 has 14 residues. Germline V gene lookup returns CDR1 KGHSH and CDR2 LQKENI. V dropped 3 bases and J dropped 5; count of bases not matched to a gene: 7. The covered CDR3 bases are TGTGCCAGCTCACCCCCGAGGGAGGGGCACGAG. It translates to CASSPPREGHE. The full CDR3 protein is CASSPPREGHEQYF.

This clone was detected ten times or more. The CDR3 extends 3 residues past the end of the read, so its final part is completed from the germline J gene. The chain combines TRBV14 with TRBJ2-2; D is perhaps TRBD1 (6 bases). Germline lookup yields CDR1 SGHDN and CDR2 FVKESK. The CDR3 loop spans 16 amino acids. V dropped 4 bases and J dropped 5 bases, with 17 bases sitting between them. Partial CDR3 DNA: TGTGCCAGCAGCCTTCTCGAAAACAGGGCAACCGGGGAG. It codes for CASSLLENRATGE. The full CDR3 is CASSLLENRATGELFF.

This clone was seen at least ten times. The CDR3 end is not reached by the read, which stops 3 residues before it; the germline J gene fills it in. The rearrangement links TRBV4-1 to TRBJ2-1, with a weak D call TRBD2 (6 bases). CDR3 length: 15 residues. Germline V gene sequence: CDR1 MGHRA, CDR2 YSYEKL. Trimming stripped 4 bases from V and 6 bases from J, with 16 bases between. CDR3 protein: CASSLNSGLLNEQFF. Partial CDR3 DNA: TGCGCCAGCAGCCTCAATTCGGGACTCCTCAATGAG.

Many counts were recorded for this clone. The DNA ends 3 residues before the CDR3 does, and the rest of the CDR3 is filled in from the germline J gene. This chain joins TRBV28 and TRBJ2-7; tentative D call: TRBD1 (6 bases). This CDR3 comprises 15 residues. Trimming cost V 7 bases and J 6 bases, with 22 bases left between them. Germline V gives CDR1 MDHEN, CDR2 SYDVKM. CDR3 DNA (partial): TGTGCCAGCACATTCGATCGGGGACACCGGGGCGAG. This codes for CASTFDRGHRGE. The entire CDR3 protein reads CASTFDRGHRGEQYF.

This clone was seen at least ten times. Read data end 3 residues before the CDR3 end; the end is taken from the germline J gene. The V gene is TRBV20-1, the J gene TRBJ2-2; tentative D call: TRBD2 (6 bases). V lost 3 bases and J 6 bases, leaving 11 bases between the germline ends. The CDR3 is 13 residues long. The V gene's germline CDR1 is DFQATT and CDR2 SNEGSKA (reference sequence). The DNA read from the CDR3 is TGCAGTGCTAGGCGGGGAGTATCCGGGGAG. This encodes CSARRGVSGE. The whole CDR3 region reads CSARRGVSGELFF.

This clone was detected only a few times. The read stops 3 residues short of the end of the CDR3; the missing end is completed from the germline J gene. J is TRBJ2-1 and V is TRBV10-2, with D possibly matching TRBD1 (5 bases). CDR3 length: 13 amino acids. V lost 8 bases to trimming and J lost 9 bases, with 17 bases between them. The germline CDR1 and CDR2 sequences are WSHSY and SAAADI. CDR3 protein: CASLRGTQGEQFF. The DNA read from the CDR3 is TGCGCCAGCTTGCGCGGTACCCAGGGTGAG.

This clone has more than one count but fewer than ten. The read comes to an end 3 residues before the CDR3 does, leaving the germline J gene to fill in the end. The rearrangement uses TRBV6-2 or TRBV6-3 and TRBJ2-3; D is perhaps TRBD2 (6 bases). The V gene lost 4 bases and the J gene lost 0 bases, with 11 bases spanning the gap. This CDR3 spans 15 amino acids. CDR1 and CDR2 (germline): MNHEY, SVGEGT. CDR3 DNA (partial): TGTGCCAGCAGTTCCCCAAGCGGGAGCACAGATACG. It yields the protein CASSSPSGSTDT. In full, the CDR3 reads CASSSPSGSTDTQYF.

This clone was seen at least ten times. The read halts 3 residues ahead of the CDR3 end, with the missing end drawn from the germline J gene. The chain carries TRBV30 and TRBJ2-3, with 9 bases aligning to TRBD2. The V and J ends lost 5 bases and 8 bases, in that order; junction bases with no gene match: 11. CDR1 GTSNPN and CDR2 SVGIG come from the germline V gene (reference sequence). The CDR3 runs to 14 residues. Partial CDR3 DNA: TGTGCCTGGGATCTAGCGGGATCGTCGGTTACG. This sequence encodes CAWDLAGSSVT. The CDR3 as a whole reads CAWDLAGSSVTQYF.

At least ten counts were recorded for this clone. The read stops 3 residues short of the end of the CDR3; the missing end is completed from the germline J gene. The chain is built from TRBV5-6 and TRBJ1-1; D gene unclear. Germline V gene data show CDR1 as SGHDT and CDR2 as YYEEEE. The CDR3 is 13 residues long. V lost 0 bases and J 1 base, leaving 4 bases between the germline ends. This chain's CDR3 is CASSLEQNTEAFF. The sequenced part of the CDR3 DNA is TGTGCCAGCAGCTTGGAGCAGAACACTGAA.

In this sample, this clone turned up a few times. The read halts 3 residues ahead of the CDR3 end, with the missing end drawn from the germline J gene. The chain couples TRBV2 to TRBJ1-5; no clear D. Germline lookup yields CDR1 SNHLY and CDR2 FYNNEI. The CDR3 extends over 15 amino acids. The ends were cut back, 1 base at V and 6 bases at J, with 13 bases in the middle. CDR3 DNA, as far as it was read: TGTGCCAGCAGTGAAGGAGGGTCATGGAGTCAGCCC. It yields the protein CASSEGGSWSQP. The CDR3 in full is CASSEGGSWSQPQHF. The full variable domain, rest sourced from reference TRBV2 and TRBJ1-5, is EPEVTQTPSHQVTQMGQEVILRCVPISNHLYFYWYRQILGQKVEFLVSFYNNEISEKSEIFDDQFSVERPDGSNFTLKIRSTKLEDSAMYFCASSEGGSWSQPQHFGDGTRLSIL.

The table lists this clone with a few counts. The CDR3 region is CSVRGLHSYEQYF. The CDR3 DNA, read in part, is TGCAGCGTTAGGGGACTTCACTCCTACGAG. The chain is built from TRBV29-1 and TRBJ2-7; TRBD2 might be the D (6 bases). The read stops 3 residues short of the end of the CDR3; the missing end is completed from the germline J gene. V gave up 5 bases and J gave up 0 bases, with 11 bases separating them. The germline CDR1 and CDR2 sequences are SQVTM and ANQGSEA. The CDR3 is 13 residues long.

CDR3 DNA, as far as it was read: TGTGCCAGCAGCTTAGTTGGACAGTACAATGAG. Translated: CASSLVGQYNE. The complete CDR3 reads CASSLVGQYNEQFF. The chain carries TRBV7-2 and TRBJ2-1, with D perhaps matching TRBD1 (6 bases). Sequencing ends 3 residues short of the CDR3 end; the germline J gene provides the rest. Germline CDR1 is SGHTA and CDR2 is FQGNSA. The CDR3 loop spans 14 amino acids. With 1 base removed from V and 4 bases from J, the gap between germline ends came to 8 bases.

This clone was recorded many times. Read sequence stops 3 residues before the CDR3 end, and the germline J gene provides the missing end. This chain links TRBV5-6 with TRBJ2-3; D gene unclear. The length of the CDR3 is 15 residues. Per germline, CDR1 SGHDT and CDR2 YYEEEE. With 0 bases removed from V and 2 bases from J, the gap between germline ends came to 10 bases. CDR3 protein: CASSLVWLHTDTQYF. The CDR3 DNA, read in part, is TGTGCCAGCAGCTTGGTATGGCTCCACACAGATACG.

In this sample, this clone turned up a few times. The CDR3 extends 3 residues past the end of the read, so its final part is completed from the germline J gene. The chain links TRBV19 to TRBJ1-5; possibly TRBD1 for D (6 bases). V was trimmed by 3 bases and J by 2 bases, leaving 14 bases between them. In germline, CDR1 is LNHDA, CDR2 SQIVND (reference sequence). This CDR3 region has 16 residues. CDR3 DNA (partial): TGTGCCAGTAGTATCATTCCAGGGGCGGGCAATCAGCCC. Its protein product is CASSIIPGAGNQP. The entire CDR3 protein is CASSIIPGAGNQPQHF.

Worth noting for this clone: The read halts 3 residues ahead of the CDR3 end, with the missing end drawn from the germline J gene. The genes are TRBV20-1 and TRBJ2-7, with D possibly TRBD1 on 5 matching bases. The CDR3 sequence is 15 residues long. Germline V gene sequence: CDR1 DFQATT, CDR2 SNEGSKA (reference sequence). Deletions cut 4 bases from V and 0 bases from J, with 16 bases between. The chain's CDR3 is CSATQGALSSYEQYF. The CDR3 bases that were read are TGCAGTGCTACCCAGGGCGCGTTGAGCTCCTACGAG.

To note about this clone: The read halts 3 residues ahead of the CDR3 end, with the missing end drawn from the germline J gene. The V call is TRBV7-8, the J call TRBJ2-7, with D possibly matching TRBD2 (6 bases). V dropped 2 bases and J dropped 1 base, with 12 bases sitting between them. Germline CDR1 SGHVS, CDR2 FQNEAQ. CDR3 length equals 15 residues. The sequenced part of the CDR3 DNA is TGTGCCAGCAGCTTATGGTTGCGGGATTCCTACGAG. It codes for CASSLWLRDSYE. Given in full, the CDR3 is CASSLWLRDSYEQYF.

This clone was seen at least ten times. The read terminates 3 residues before the CDR3 end, so the remaining end is supplied by the germline J gene. The chain couples TRBV20-1 to TRBJ2-2; unclear D gene. V lost 3 bases, J lost 4 bases, and 9 bases lay in between. Per germline, CDR1 DFQATT and CDR2 SNEGSKA (reference sequence). CDR3 length: 13 residues. CDR3 DNA, as far as it was read: TGCAGTGCTAGTAGCCAACCCACCGGGGAG. Amino acid sequence: CSASSQPTGE. The CDR3 in its entirety is CSASSQPTGELFF.